This T cell receptor beta chain was captured in a study of T-cell reconstitution after alpha-beta-depleted transplantation in children. Study-level findings and limits: The origin of alpha-beta T cells about two months after transplant was reportedly several hundred expanded graft clones. Some patients owed their high day-60 TCRbeta diversity to surviving recipient T cells and thymic progenitors. It was newly produced T cells that mostly accounted for T-cell counts and diversity one year after transplant.

Germline CDR1 LGHNA, CDR2 YSLEER. J was trimmed by 1 base and V by 4 bases; bases with no gene match: 7. CDR3 length: 16 amino acids. Unique molecular identifiers were used in preparing the TCRbeta library. TCRdb used MiXCR to reprocess the PCR reads, holding one entry per CDR3 protein. The profile shows roughly 500,000 distinct CDR3 sequences, about 10% of them singletons. Details on this clonotype: The antigen remains undetermined.

Sample: PBMCs, taken before TCRalphabeta/CD19-depleted stem cell transplant. The V and J genes are TRBV4-3 and TRBJ2-3; TRBD1 aligns across 8 bases. This TCR derives from a child under 10 years old with inherited bone marrow failure, due to receive a stem cell transplant. In DNA form, the CDR3 reads TGCGCCAGCAGCCGCAGACAGGGGACGGGCACAGATACGCAGTATTTT. Amino acids: CASSRRQGTGTDTQYF.